This paragraph reports one T cell receptor (beta chain). The data originate from a study of shared clonotypes between healthy human individuals. V was cut by 0 bases and J by 7 bases, with 13 bases left in between. This CDR3 has 14 residues. The V gene's germline CDR1 is SGHDT and CDR2 YYEEEE. Profiled with immunoSEQ multiplex PCR; TCRdb holds only in-frame clones, not every one. The sample includes some 2.4 million clones, 93% seen only once; the top ten take 0.36%. The specimen was naive CD4+ T cells from PBMCs. Subset described: CD45RA+ positively selected. V is TRBV5-6 and J is TRBJ1-2; maybe TRBD1 (5 bases). The source is a man younger than 35 in good health. Some clones in this sample may be carry-over from other donors' samples. CDR3 sequence (DNA): TGTGCCAGCAGCTTGGGGGGCAGGGTGGTTGGCTACACCTTC. Residues: CASSLGGRVVGYTF.